The entry below gives a single T cell receptor beta chain sequence along with its context. What it binds is not known. V lost 2 bases to trimming and J lost 1 base, with 8 bases between them. The germline V gene has CDR1 SQVTM and CDR2 ANQGSEA. This CDR3 spans 13 amino acids. The data stem from a study of CD8+ T cells in alopecia areata. Study conclusions and caveats: Normal skin contains resident alphabeta T cells, and these are also sequenced in scalp samples.

RNA was extracted and reverse transcribed into cDNA as the sequencing template. Libraries were prepared by immunoSEQ multiplex PCR; TCRdb keeps only in-frame clonotypes and omits some of them. The table has about 180,000 clones, around 64% seen once. The chain couples TRBV29-1 to TRBJ1-2, with D possibly TRBD1 on 6 matching bases. The clonotype originates from a human donor with alopecia areata. The sequences come from CD8+ T cells sorted from blood, collected at week 0. The chain's CDR3 is CSVENRVNYGYTF. The CDR3 bases are TGCAGCGTTGAAAACAGGGTTAACTATGGCTACACCTTC.